This T cell receptor beta chain was sequenced for a study of blood T cells in healthy people across ages. This clonotype was seen a few times. The V end lost 0 bases, the J end lost 4 bases, and 4 bases lay between the germline ends. Germline-derived CDR1 and CDR2 are MNHEY and SMNVEV (reference sequence). The CDR3 spans 13 residues. The second PCR ran roughly 6 to 11 cycles with a sample-barcoded 5' primer and J-beta primers. TCRdb re-derived calls from the 5' RACE reads in MiXCR, one entry per CDR3 protein. The data hold around 2 million distinct CDR3 sequences, with approximately 39% observed a single time.

Sample: blood. This TCR was recovered from a human donor in good health. The chain joins TRBV27 to TRBJ2-1; D not resolved. The CDR3 protein is CASSLSHYNEQFF. The CDR3 nucleotides are TGTGCCAGCAGTTTATCGCATTACAATGAGCAGTTCTTC.